This T cell receptor (beta chain) is drawn from a study of T cells after posttransplantation cyclophosphamide. The assay was immunoSEQ multiplex PCR, and TCRdb's table has in-frame clones only and misses some. The sample lists 7,000 to 8,000 clones; 80% to 90% were seen once. V shed 0 bases, J shed 4 bases, and the junction held 3 bases outside the gene matches. The germline V gene has CDR1 KGHSH and CDR2 LQKENI. The CDR3 is made up of 15 amino acids. Treatment was busulfan-fludarabine conditioning, a marrow graft, and cyclophosphamide on days +3 and +4. Study findings and constraints: Skin or GI-infiltrating T cells shared few TRB sequences with blood.

In this sample, this clone turned up once. Its antigen remains unknown. The TCR originated in a female patient aged 35-55 years who received an allogeneic stem cell transplant from a related donor, was CMV-positive, and had no GVHD. Some T cells may possibly be graft donor cells. This chain connects TRBV18 to TRBJ2-5; TRBD1 matches at 9 bases. The specimen was CD4+ T cells sorted from blood, collected 1162 days after allogeneic stem cell transplant with posttransplant cyclophosphamide. The CDR3, as DNA: TGTGCCAGCTCACCACCGGGACAGGGAAGAGAGACCCAGTACTTC. It encodes CASSPPGQGRETQYF.